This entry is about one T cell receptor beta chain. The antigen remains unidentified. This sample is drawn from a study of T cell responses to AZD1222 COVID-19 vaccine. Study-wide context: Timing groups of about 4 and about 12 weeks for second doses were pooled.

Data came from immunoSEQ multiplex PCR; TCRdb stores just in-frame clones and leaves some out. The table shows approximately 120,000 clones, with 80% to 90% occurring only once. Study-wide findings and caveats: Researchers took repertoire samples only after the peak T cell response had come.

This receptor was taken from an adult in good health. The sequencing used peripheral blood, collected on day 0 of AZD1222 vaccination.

The CDR3 sequence: CASCATGEGGNTIYF. The CDR3 nucleotides are TGTGCCAGCTGCGCCACAGGGGAGGGCGGAAACACCATATATTTT. The chain employs TRBV6-5 and TRBJ1-3; 7 bases line up with TRBD1. The V gene end was trimmed by 8 bases and the J gene end by 4 bases; junction bases not matched to a gene: 11. There are 15 residues in the CDR3. Germline assignment: CDR1 MNHEY and CDR2 SVGAGI.